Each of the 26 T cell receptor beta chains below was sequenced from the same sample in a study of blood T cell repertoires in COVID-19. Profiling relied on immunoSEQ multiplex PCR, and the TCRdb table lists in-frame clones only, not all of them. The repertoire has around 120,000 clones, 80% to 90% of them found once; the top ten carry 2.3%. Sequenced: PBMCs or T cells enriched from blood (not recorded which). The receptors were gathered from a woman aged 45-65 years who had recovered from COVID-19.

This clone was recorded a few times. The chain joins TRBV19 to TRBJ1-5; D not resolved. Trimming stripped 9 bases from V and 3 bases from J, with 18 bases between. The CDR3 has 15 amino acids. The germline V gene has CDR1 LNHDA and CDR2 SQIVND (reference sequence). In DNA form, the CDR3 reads TGTGCCAGCTTATATGACACTTCGCCCAATCAGCCCCAGCATTTT. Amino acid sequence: CASLYDTSPNQPQHF.

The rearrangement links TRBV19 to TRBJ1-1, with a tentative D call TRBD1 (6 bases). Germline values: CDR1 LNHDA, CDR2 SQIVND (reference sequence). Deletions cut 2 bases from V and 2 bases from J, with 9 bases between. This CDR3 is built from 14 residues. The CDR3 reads CASSIPGGNTEAFF. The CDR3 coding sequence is TGTGCCAGTAGTATACCGGGGGGCAACACTGAAGCTTTCTTT.

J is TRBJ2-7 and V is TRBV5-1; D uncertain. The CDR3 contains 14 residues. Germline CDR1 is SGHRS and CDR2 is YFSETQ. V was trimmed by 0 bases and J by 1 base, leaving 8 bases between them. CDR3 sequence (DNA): TGCGCCAGCAGCTTGGTCGGAGATTCCTACGAGCAGTACTTC. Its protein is CASSLVGDSYEQYF.

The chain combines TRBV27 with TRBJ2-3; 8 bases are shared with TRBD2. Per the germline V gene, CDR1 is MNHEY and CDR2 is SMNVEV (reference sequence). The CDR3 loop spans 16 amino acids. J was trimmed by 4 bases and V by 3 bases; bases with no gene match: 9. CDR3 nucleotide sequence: TGTGCCAGCAGTTTGGCCGGGGGGGCCGTTGCAGATACGCAGTATTTT. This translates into CASSLAGGAVADTQYF.

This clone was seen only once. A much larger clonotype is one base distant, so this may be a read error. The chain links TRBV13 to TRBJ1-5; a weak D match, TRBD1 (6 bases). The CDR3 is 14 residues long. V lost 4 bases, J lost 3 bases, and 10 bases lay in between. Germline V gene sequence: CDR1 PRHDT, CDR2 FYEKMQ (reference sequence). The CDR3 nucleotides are TGTGCCAGCAGCTCCCGGGACAACAATCAGCCCCAGCATTTT. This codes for CASSSRDNNQPQHF. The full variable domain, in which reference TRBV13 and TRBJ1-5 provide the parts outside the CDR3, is AAGVIQSPRHLIKEKRETATLKCYPIPRHDTVYWYQQGPGQDPQFLISFYEKMQSDKGSIPDRFSAQQFSDYHSELNMSSLELGDSALYFCASSSRDNNQPQHFGDGTRLSIL.

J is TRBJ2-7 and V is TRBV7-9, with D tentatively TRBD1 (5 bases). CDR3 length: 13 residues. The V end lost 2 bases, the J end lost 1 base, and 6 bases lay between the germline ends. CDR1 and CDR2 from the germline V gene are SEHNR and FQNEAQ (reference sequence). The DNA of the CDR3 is TGTGCCAGCAGCTTAAAGGGGTCCTACGAGCAGTACTTC. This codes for CASSLKGSYEQYF.

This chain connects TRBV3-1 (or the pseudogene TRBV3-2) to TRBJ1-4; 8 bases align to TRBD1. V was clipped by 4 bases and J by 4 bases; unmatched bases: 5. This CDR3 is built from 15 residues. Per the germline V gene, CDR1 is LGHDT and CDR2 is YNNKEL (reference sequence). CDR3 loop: CASSPGQGSNEKLFF. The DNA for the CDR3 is TGTGCCAGCAGCCCCGGACAGGGAAGTAATGAAAAACTGTTTTTT.

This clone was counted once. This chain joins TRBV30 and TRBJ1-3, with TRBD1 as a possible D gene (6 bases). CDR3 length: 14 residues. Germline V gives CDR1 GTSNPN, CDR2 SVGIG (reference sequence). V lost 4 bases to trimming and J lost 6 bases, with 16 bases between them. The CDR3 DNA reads TGTGCCTGGAATTCCGGGACACAGGCAAACACCATATATTTT. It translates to CAWNSGTQANTIYF.

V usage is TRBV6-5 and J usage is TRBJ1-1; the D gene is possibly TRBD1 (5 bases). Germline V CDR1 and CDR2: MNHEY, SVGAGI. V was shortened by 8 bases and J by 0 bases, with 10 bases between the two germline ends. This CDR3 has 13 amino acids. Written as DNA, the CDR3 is TGTGCCAGCCGACGGGGGATGAACACTGAAGCTTTCTTT. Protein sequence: CASRRGMNTEAFF.

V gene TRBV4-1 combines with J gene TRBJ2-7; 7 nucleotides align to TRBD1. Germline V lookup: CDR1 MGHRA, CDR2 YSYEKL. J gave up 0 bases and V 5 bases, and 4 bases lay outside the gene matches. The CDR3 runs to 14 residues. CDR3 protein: CASSTGTDSYEQYF. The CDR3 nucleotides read TGCGCCAGCAGCACGGGGACAGACTCCTACGAGCAGTACTTC.

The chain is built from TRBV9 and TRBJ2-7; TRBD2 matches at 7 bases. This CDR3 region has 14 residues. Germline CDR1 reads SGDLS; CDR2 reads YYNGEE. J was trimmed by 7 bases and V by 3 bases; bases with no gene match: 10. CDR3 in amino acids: CASSAGLTAGEQYF. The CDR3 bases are TGTGCCAGCAGCGCGGGACTAACCGCGGGGGAGCAGTACTTC. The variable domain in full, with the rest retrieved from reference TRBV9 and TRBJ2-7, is DSGVTQTPKHLITATGQRVTLRCSPRSGDLSVYWYQQSLDQGLQFLIQYYNGEERAKGNILERFSAQQFPDLHSELNLSSLELGDSALYFCASSAGLTAGEQYFGPGTRLTVT.

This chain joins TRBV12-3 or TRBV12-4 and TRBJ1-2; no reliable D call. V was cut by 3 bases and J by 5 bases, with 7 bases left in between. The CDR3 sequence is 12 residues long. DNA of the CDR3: TGTGCCAGCAGTTTGGGCACTTATGGCTACACCTTC. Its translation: CASSLGTYGYTF.

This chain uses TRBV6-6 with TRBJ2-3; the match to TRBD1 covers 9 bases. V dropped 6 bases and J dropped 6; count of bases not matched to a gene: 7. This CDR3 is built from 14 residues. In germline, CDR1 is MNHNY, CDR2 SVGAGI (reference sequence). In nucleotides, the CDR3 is TGTGCCAGCAGGGGCGGACAGGGGTACGATACGCAGTATTTT. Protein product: CASRGGQGYDTQYF.

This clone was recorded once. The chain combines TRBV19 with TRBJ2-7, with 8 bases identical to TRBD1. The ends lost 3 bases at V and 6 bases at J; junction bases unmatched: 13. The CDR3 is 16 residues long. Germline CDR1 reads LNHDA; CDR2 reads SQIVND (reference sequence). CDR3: CASSIIESGDRGEQYF. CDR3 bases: TGTGCCAGTAGTATTATAGAGTCGGGAGACAGGGGCGAGCAGTACTTC. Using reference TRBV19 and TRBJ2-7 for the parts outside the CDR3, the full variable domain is DGGITQSPKYLFRKEGQNVTLSCEQNLNHDAMYWYRQDPGQGLRLIYYSQIVNDFQKGDIAEGYSVSREKKESFPLTVTSAQKNPTAFYLCASSIIESGDRGEQYFGPGTRLTVT.

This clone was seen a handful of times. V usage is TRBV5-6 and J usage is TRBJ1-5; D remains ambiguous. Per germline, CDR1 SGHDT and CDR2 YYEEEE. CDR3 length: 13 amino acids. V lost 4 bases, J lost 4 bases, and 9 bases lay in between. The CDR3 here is CASSGQPNQPQHF. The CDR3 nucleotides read TGTGCCAGCAGCGGGCAGCCTAATCAGCCCCAGCATTTT.

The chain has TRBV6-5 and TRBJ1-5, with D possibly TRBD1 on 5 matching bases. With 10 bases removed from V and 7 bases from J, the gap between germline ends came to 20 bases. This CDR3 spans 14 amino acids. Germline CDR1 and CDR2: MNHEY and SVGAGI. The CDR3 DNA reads TGTGCCACCCGGCGGCAGGGCTTTAACCAGCCCCAGCATTTT. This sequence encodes CATRRQGFNQPQHF.

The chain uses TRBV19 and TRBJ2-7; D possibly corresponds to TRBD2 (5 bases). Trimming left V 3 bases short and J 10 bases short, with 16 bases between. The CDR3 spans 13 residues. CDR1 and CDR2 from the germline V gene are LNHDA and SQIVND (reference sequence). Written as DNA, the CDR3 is TGTGCCAGTAGTATGTTCGCTAGCAATGAACAGTACTTC. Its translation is CASSMFASNEQYF.

In DNA, the CDR3 is TGTGCCAGCAGCTTAGGGGCAGACGATCAGCCCCAGCATTTT. This encodes CASSLGADDQPQHF. The rearrangement links TRBV7-9 to TRBJ1-5; no definite D call. The CDR3 is 14 amino acids. Trimming took 1 base from V and 5 from J, leaving 9 bases between them. Germline values: CDR1 SEHNR, CDR2 FQNEAQ (reference sequence). Based on the CDR3 plus reference TRBV7-9 and TRBJ1-5, the full variable domain is DTGVSQNPRHKITKRGQNVTFRCDPISEHNRLYWYRQTLGQGPEFLTYFQNEAQLEKSRLLSDRFSAERPKGSFSTLEIQRTEQGDSAMYLCASSLGADDQPQHFGDGTRLSIL.

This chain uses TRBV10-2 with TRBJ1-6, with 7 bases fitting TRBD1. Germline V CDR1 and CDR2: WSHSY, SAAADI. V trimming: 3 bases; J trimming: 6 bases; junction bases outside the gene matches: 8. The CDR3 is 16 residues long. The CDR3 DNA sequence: TGCGCCAGCAGTGATAGCTCTGGACAGGCTAATTCACCCCTCCACTTT. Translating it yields CASSDSSGQANSPLHF.

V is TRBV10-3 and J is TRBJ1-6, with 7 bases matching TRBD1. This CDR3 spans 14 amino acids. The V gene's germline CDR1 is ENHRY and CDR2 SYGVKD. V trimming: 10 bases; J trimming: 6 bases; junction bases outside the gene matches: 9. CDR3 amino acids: CATTGTAVNSPLHF. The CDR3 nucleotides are TGTGCCACGACCGGGACAGCCGTTAATTCACCCCTCCACTTT.

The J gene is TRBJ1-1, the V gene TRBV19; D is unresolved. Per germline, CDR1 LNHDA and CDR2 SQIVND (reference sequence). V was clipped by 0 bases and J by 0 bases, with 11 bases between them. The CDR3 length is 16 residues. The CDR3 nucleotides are TGTGCCAGTAGTATAGAACCGATGGGCGTGAACACTGAAGCTTTCTTT. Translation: CASSIEPMGVNTEAFF. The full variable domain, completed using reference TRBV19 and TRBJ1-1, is DGGITQSPKYLFRKEGQNVTLSCEQNLNHDAMYWYRQDPGQGLRLIYYSQIVNDFQKGDIAEGYSVSREKKESFPLTVTSAQKNPTAFYLCASSIEPMGVNTEAFFGQGTRLTVV.

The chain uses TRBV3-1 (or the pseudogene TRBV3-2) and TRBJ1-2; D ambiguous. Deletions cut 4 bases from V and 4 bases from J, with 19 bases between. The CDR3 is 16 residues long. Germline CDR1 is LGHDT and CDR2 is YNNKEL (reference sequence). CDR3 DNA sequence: TGTGCCAGCAGCCCACACGACGGGGTGACTGGCTATGGCTACACCTTC. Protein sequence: CASSPHDGVTGYGYTF.

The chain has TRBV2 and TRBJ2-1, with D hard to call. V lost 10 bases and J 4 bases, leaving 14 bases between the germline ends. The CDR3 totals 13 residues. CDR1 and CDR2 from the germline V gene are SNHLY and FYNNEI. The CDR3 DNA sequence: TGTGCCAAGGAACAGACCGTATACAATGAGCAGTTCTTC. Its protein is CAKEQTVYNEQFF.

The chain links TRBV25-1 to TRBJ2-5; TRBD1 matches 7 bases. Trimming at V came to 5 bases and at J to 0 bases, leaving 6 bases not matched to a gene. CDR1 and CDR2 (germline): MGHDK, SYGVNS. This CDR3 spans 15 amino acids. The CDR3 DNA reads TGTGCCAGCAGTACGGGACAGCGACACCAAGAGACCCAGTACTTC. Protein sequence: CASSTGQRHQETQYF.

The CDR3 coding sequence is TGTGCCAGCCGCACTCCCTGGGGGGATTCGGACACCGGGGAGCTGTTTTTT. Protein: CASRTPWGDSDTGELFF. The genes are TRBV7-9 and TRBJ2-2, with D perhaps TRBD2 (6 bases). V shed 8 bases and J shed 3 bases, with 22 bases lying between them. The CDR3 is 17 amino acids. Germline lookup yields CDR1 SEHNR and CDR2 FQNEAQ (reference sequence).

CDR3 nucleotides: TGTGCCAGCAGCTCTAGATTAGTTACTGAAGCTTTCTTT. Translating it yields CASSSRLVTEAFF. The V and J genes are TRBV11-2 and TRBJ1-1, with D unclear. The CDR3 is 13 residues long. Per germline, CDR1 SGHAT and CDR2 FQNNGV. Trimming removed 4 bases from V and 5 bases from J, with 11 bases in between.